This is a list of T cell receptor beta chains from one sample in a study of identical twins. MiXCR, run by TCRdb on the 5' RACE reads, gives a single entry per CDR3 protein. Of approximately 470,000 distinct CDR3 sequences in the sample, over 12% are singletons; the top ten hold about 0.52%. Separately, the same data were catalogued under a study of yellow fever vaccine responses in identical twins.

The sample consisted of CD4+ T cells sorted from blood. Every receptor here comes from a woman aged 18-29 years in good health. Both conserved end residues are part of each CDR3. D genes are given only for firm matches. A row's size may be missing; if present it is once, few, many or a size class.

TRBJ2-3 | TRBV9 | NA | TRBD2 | CASSMGTSGGGGTDTQYF | TGTGCCAGCAGCATGGGGACTAGCGGGGGGGGCGGCACAGATACGCAGTATTTT
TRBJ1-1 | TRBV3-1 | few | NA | CASSQDKADTEAFF | TGTGCCAGCAGCCAAGATAAGGCCGACACTGAAGCTTTCTTT
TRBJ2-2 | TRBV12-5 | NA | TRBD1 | CASGFLPEGAGTGELFF | TGTGCTAGTGGTTTTCTCCCTGAGGGGGCAGGGACCGGGGAGCTGTTTTTT
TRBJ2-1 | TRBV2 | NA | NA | CASRVSNEQFF | TGTGCCAGCAGAGTTAGCAATGAGCAGTTCTTC
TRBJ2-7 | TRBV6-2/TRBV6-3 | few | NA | CASSYPPVYEQYF | TGTGCCAGCAGTTACCCCCCCGTCTACGAGCAGTACTTC
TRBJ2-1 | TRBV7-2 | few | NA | CASSSQSGSYNEQFF | TGTGCCAGCAGCTCACAGTCGGGCAGCTACAATGAGCAGTTCTTC
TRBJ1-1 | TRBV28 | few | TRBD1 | CASRELGRGHTEAFF | TGTGCCAGCAGAGAATTGGGCAGGGGGCACACTGAAGCTTTCTTT
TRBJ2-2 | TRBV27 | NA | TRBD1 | CASSNQGQGGGARRELFF | TGTGCCAGCAGTAACCAGGGACAGGGAGGCGGAGCAAGGAGGGAGCTGTTTTTT
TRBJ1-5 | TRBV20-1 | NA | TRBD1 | CSARGQLPNQPQHF | TGCAGTGCTAGGGGACAGTTACCCAATCAGCCCCAGCATTTT
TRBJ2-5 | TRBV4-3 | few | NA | CASSQVRLSETQYF | TGCGCCAGCAGCCAAGTTCGTCTATCGGAGACCCAGTACTTC
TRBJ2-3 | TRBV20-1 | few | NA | CSASLQLYTDTQYF | TGCAGTGCTAGTTTACAGCTATACACAGATACGCAGTATTTT
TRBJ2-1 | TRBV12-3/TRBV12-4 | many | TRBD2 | CASSPSGRGYEQFF | TGTGCCAGCAGCCCTAGCGGGAGAGGGTATGAGCAGTTCTTC
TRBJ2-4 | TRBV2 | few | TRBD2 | CASRPEMGLTKNIQYF | TGTGCCAGCAGGCCCGAGATGGGACTAACCAAAAACATTCAGTACTTC
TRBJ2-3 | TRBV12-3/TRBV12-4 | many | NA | CASSHPDGLRGTDTQYF | TGTGCCAGCAGCCATCCTGACGGCCTCCGGGGCACAGATACGCAGTATTTT
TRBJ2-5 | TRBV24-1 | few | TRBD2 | CATSDSQGLARETQYF | TGTGCCACCAGTGACTCCCAAGGACTAGCCCGGGAGACCCAGTACTTC
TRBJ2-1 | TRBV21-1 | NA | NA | CASSTGTGLSYNEQFF | TGTGCCAGCAGCACGGGGACAGGGCTTTCCTACAATGAGCAGTTCTTC
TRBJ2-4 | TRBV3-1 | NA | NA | CASRPGAGNIQYF | TGTGCCAGCCGCCCCGGGGCAGGAAACATTCAGTACTTC
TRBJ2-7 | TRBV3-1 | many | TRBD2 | CASSQGTSGSAYEQYF | TGTGCCAGCAGCCAAGGCACTAGCGGGAGTGCCTACGAGCAGTACTTC
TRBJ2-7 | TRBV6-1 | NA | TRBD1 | CASRDRGTYEQYF | TGTGCCAGCAGGGACAGGGGGACCTACGAGCAGTACTTC
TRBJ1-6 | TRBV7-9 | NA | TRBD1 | CASSLSGTENSPLHF | TGTGCCAGCAGCTTATCAGGGACAGAGAATTCACCCCTCCACTTT
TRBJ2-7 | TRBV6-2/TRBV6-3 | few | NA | CASSPVGRISYEQYF | TGTGCCAGCAGTCCCGTGGGCAGAATAAGCTACGAGCAGTACTTC
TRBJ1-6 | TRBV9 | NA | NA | CASSVEGHLNSPLHF | TGTGCCAGCAGCGTAGAAGGACACTTAAATTCACCCCTCCACTTT
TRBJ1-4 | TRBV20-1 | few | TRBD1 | CSARGQGAWGEKLFF | TGCAGTGCTAGGGGACAGGGGGCCTGGGGTGAAAAACTGTTTTTT
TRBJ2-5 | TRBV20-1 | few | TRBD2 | CSAFLAGGGETQYF | TGCAGTGCTTTTCTAGCGGGGGGAGGAGAGACCCAGTACTTC
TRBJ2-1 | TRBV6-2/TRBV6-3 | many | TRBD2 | CASRLAGAGNEQFF | TGTGCCAGTCGACTAGCGGGAGCGGGGAATGAGCAGTTCTTC
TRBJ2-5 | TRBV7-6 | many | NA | CASSSGLQETQYF | TGTGCCAGCAGTTCGGGGCTACAAGAGACCCAGTACTTC
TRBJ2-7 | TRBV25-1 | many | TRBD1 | CASSDPGGDSYEQYF | TGTGCCAGCAGTGATCCAGGGGGTGACTCCTACGAGCAGTACTTC
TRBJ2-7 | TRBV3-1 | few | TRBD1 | CASSHRTGRKQYF | TGTGCCAGCAGCCACCGGACAGGGAGGAAGCAGTACTTC
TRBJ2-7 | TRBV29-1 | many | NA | CSVEGLRGYEQYF | TGCAGCGTTGAAGGTCTGCGGGGTTACGAGCAGTACTTC
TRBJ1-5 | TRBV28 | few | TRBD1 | CASSSQGAGNQPQHF | TGTGCCAGCAGTTCACAGGGGGCAGGCAATCAGCCCCAGCATTTT
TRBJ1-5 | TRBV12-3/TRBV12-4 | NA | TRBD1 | CASSEQGDSNQPQHF | TGTGCCAGCAGTGAACAGGGGGATAGCAATCAGCCCCAGCATTTT
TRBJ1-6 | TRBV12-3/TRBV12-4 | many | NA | CASSLNTGMNSPLHF | TGTGCCAGCAGTTTAAATACGGGTATGAATTCACCCCTCCACTTT
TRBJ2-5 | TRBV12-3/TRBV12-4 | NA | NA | CASSFSSSQSQYF | TGTGCCAGCAGTTTTTCCAGCTCCCAGAGCCAGTACTTC
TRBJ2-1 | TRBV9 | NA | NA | CASSPRGAGSYIEQFF | TGTGCCAGCAGCCCCAGAGGGGCGGGTTCATACATTGAGCAGTTCTTC
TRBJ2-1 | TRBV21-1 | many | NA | CASTKVGSEVPYNEQFF | TGTGCCAGCACAAAAGTAGGGTCGGAAGTCCCCTACAATGAGCAGTTCTTC
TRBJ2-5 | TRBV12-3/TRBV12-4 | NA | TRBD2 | CASSHYRGGETQYF | TGTGCCAGCAGTCATTATCGCGGGGGAGAGACCCAGTACTTC
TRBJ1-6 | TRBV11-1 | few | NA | CASSGADGYNSPLHF | TGTGCCAGCAGCGGAGCGGACGGATATAATTCACCCCTCCACTTT
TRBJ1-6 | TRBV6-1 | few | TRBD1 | CASESLRTGPNSPLHF | TGTGCCAGCGAGAGCCTCAGGACAGGGCCAAATTCACCCCTCCACTTT
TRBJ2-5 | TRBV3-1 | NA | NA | CASSQGAKVATQYF | TGTGCCAGCAGCCAAGGGGCAAAGGTCGCTACCCAGTACTTC
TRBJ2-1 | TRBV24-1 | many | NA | CATSARGGEQFF | TGTGCCACCAGCGCGAGGGGAGGTGAGCAGTTCTTC
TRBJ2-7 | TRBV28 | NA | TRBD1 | CAGAGQGSYEQYF | TGTGCCGGAGCGGGACAGGGGTCCTACGAGCAGTACTTC
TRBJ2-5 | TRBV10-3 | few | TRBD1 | CASLDRGGETQYF | TGTGCCTCCTTAGACAGGGGAGGCGAGACCCAGTACTTC
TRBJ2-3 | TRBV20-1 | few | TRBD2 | CSARTSGGAIDTQYF | TGCAGTGCTAGGACTAGCGGGGGGGCAATAGATACGCAGTATTTT
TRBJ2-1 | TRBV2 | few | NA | CASSEGGPWFF | TGTGCCAGCAGTGAAGGTGGGCCCTGGTTCTTC
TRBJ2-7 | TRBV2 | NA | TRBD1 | CASREGPGGAYEQYF | TGTGCCAGCAGGGAGGGACCAGGGGGCGCCTACGAGCAGTACTTC
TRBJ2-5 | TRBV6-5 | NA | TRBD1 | CASSYTGTGLETQYF | TGTGCCAGCAGTTACACCGGGACAGGTCTAGAGACCCAGTACTTC
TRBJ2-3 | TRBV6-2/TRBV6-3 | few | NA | CASSYLRDTGRVPTSTDTQYF | TGTGCCAGCAGTTACTTACGGGACACTGGAAGGGTCCCAACTAGCACAGATACGCAGTATTTT
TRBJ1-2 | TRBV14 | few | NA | CASSQDSRGATF | TGTGCCAGCAGCCAAGATTCCCGAGGTGCCACCTTC
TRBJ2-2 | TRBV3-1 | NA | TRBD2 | CASSQDPAGATGELFF | TGTGCCAGCAGCCAAGATCCAGCGGGGGCGACCGGGGAGCTGTTTTTT
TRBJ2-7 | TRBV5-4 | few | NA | CASSLSGMSSYEQYF | TGTGCCAGCAGCTTGAGTGGGATGAGCTCCTACGAGCAGTACTTC
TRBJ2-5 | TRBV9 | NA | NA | CASSVGVGAVRETQYF | TGTGCCAGCAGCGTAGGCGTGGGGGCCGTTCGTGAGACCCAGTACTTC
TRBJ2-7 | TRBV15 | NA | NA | CATSRDLQQSYEQYF | TGTGCCACCAGCAGAGATCTCCAGCAATCCTACGAGCAGTACTTC
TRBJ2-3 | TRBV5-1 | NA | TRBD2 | CASSKGLAGTDTQYF | TGCGCCAGCAGCAAGGGACTAGCGGGAACAGATACGCAGTATTTT
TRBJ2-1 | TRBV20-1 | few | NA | CSARGSERAYNEQFF | TGCAGTGCTAGAGGTAGCGAACGGGCATACAATGAGCAGTTCTTC
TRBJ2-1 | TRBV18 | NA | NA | CASSVPDQRSNEQFF | TGTGCCAGCTCAGTTCCGGACCAAAGGAGCAATGAGCAGTTCTTC
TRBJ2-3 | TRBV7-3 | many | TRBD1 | CASSSPGTGDPDTQYF | TGTGCCAGCAGCTCCCCCGGGACAGGGGACCCAGATACGCAGTATTTT
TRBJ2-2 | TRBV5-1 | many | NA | CASSLDENTGELFF | TGCGCCAGCAGCTTGGATGAGAACACCGGGGAGCTGTTTTTT
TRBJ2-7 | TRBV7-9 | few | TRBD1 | CASSFLQGEQYF | TGTGCCAGCAGCTTTTTACAGGGGGAGCAGTACTTC
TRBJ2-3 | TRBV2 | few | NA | CASSGLAASDTQYF | TGTGCCAGCAGTGGATTGGCGGCGAGCGATACGCAGTATTTT
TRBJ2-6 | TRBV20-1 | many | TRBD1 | CSRDRAASGANVLTF | TGCAGTAGGGACAGAGCCGCCTCTGGGGCCAACGTCCTGACTTTC